Listed below are T cell receptor beta chains from one sample, sequenced in a study of shared clonotypes between healthy human individuals. Measured with immunoSEQ multiplex PCR; TCRdb has only the in-frame clones, and not every one. This sample yields hundreds of thousands of clones, of which roughly 96% are seen a single time; more than 0.085% belongs to the top ten. Input material: naive CD8+ T cells sorted from blood. The receptor set was obtained from a woman aged 25 to 45 in good health. The CDR3 runs from the conserved cysteine through the conserved F or W. D genes are given only for firm matches. Clone size, where shown, is once, few, many, or a class for clones that have expanded.

>TRBJ1-1|TRBD1|-|TRBV28
TGTGCCGTAACAGGGGAGGGCATGAACACTGAAGCTTTCTTT
CAVTGEGMNTEAFF
>TRBJ2-7|-|-|TRBV7-9
TGTGCCAGCAGCTTACCGTTGGGGGTTTCCTCCTACGAGCAGTACTTC
CASSLPLGVSSYEQYF
>TRBJ1-2|-|-|TRBV19
TGTGCCAGCAGGACAGTTTATGGCTACACCTTC
CASRTVYGYTF
>TRBJ1-3|-|-|TRBV11-2
TGTGCCAGCAGCTTAGAAATGTTCGGGGGATTCTCTGGAAACACCATATATTTT
CASSLEMFGGFSGNTIYF
>TRBJ2-5|-|once|TRBV9
TGTGCCAGCAGCGTAGACCCAGGCGCGGTGGAGACCCAGTACTTC
CASSVDPGAVETQYF
>TRBJ1-1|-|-|TRBV11-3
TGTGCCAGCAGCTTAGGAGCAGACACTGAAGCTTTCTTT
CASSLGADTEAFF
>TRBJ2-7|TRBD2|-|TRBV30
TGTGCCTGGAGTAAGGATAGCGGGAGGGAAAGCGAGCAGTACTTC
CAWSKDSGRESEQYF
>TRBJ2-7|-|-|TRBV28
TGTGCCAGCAGTCTGGACGACTACGAGCAGTACTTC
CASSLDDYEQYF
>TRBJ1-1|-|-|TRBV13
TGTGCCAGCAGCTCCATTAGGACTGAAGCTTTCTTT
CASSSIRTEAFF
>TRBJ2-3|TRBD2|-|TRBV9
TGTGCCAGCAGCCCGGGACTAGCGGGAGGAGCGCAGTATTTT
CASSPGLAGGAQYF
>TRBJ2-7|TRBD2|-|TRBV5-6
TGTGCCAGCAGCTCACCGATAGCGGGAGACTACGAGCAGTACTTC
CASSSPIAGDYEQYF
>TRBJ2-7|-|-|TRBV5-6
TGTGCCAGCAGCCTTAGCGGTACTAGCTCCTACGAGCAGTACTTC
CASSLSGTSSYEQYF
>TRBJ1-2|-|-|TRBV5-1
TGCGCCAGCAGCTTGGTGGAGGGTAGATACGACTATGGCTACACCTTC
CASSLVEGRYDYGYTF
>TRBJ1-4|TRBD1|-|TRBV27
TGTGCCAGCAGTCCCTTCCTCGACAGGGGGCACGAAAAACTGTTTTTT
CASSPFLDRGHEKLFF
>TRBJ2-7|-|-|TRBV5-6
TGTGCCAGCAGCTTGGGCGAGGGATCCTCCTACGAGCAGTACTTC
CASSLGEGSSYEQYF
>TRBJ1-1|-|-|TRBV6-6
TGTGCCAGCAGTTACTCGGTTGAAGCTTTCTTT
CASSYSVEAFF
>TRBJ2-7|TRBD2|-|TRBV7-8
TGTGCCAGCAGCTTGGAAGAAGCGGGAGACTGGTACGAGCAGTACTTC
CASSLEEAGDWYEQYF
>TRBJ2-1|-|-|TRBV9
TGTGCCAGCAGCAGTAGTCAGGACCGGAGGAATGAGCAGTTCTTC
CASSSSQDRRNEQFF
>TRBJ2-1|TRBD2|-|TRBV6-6
TGTGCCAGCAGCCCGGGACTAGCGGAGTACAATGAGCAGTTCTTC
CASSPGLAEYNEQFF
>TRBJ2-5|-|-|TRBV19
TGTGCCAGTAGTCCGGCCCCTTCCCAAAGGGGGGGAGAGACCCAGTACTTC
CASSPAPSQRGGETQYF